The entry below gives a single T cell receptor (beta chain) sequence along with its context. Its matching antigen is unknown. The ends were cut back, 5 bases at V and 2 bases at J, with 11 bases in the middle. CDR3 length: 14 residues. From germline, CDR1 is SGHTA and CDR2 FQGNSA. Clones were read by immunoSEQ multiplex PCR, and TCRdb kept only the in-frame ones, dropping some. The sample consists of thousands of clones, around 60% of them appearing once. The source of the sample is a study of tissue T cells after allogeneic stem cell transplantation. Points from the study as a whole: Within patients, tissue anatomy strongly shaped TCR repertoire composition.

The chain employs TRBV7-2 and TRBJ2-3; D gene unclear. The sample consisted of tissue from the esophagus, taken at autopsy. The receptor was isolated from a female donor at least 60 years old with lung cancer. The CDR3 sequence is CASSARVPTDTQYF. CDR3 DNA: TGTGCCAGCAGCGCCCGGGTTCCCACAGATACGCAGTATTTT. The whole variable domain, filled in from reference TRBV7-2 and TRBJ2-3, reads GAGVSQSPSNKVTEKGKDVELRCDPISGHTALYWYRQSLGQGLEFLIYFQGNSAPDKSGLPSDRFSAERTGGSVSTLTIQRTQQEDSAVYLCASSARVPTDTQYFGPGTRLTVL.